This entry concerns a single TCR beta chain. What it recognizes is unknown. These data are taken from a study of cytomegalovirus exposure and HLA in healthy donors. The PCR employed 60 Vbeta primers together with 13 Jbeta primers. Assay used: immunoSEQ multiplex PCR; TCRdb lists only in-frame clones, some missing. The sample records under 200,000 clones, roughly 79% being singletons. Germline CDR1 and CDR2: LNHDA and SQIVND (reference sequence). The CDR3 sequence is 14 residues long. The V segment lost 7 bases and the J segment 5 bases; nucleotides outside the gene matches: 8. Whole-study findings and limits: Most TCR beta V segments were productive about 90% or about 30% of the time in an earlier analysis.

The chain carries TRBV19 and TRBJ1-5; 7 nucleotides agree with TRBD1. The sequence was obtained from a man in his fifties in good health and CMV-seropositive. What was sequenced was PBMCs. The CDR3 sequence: CASTLPGQDQPQHF. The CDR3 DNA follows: TGTGCCAGTACCCTACCAGGACAGGATCAGCCCCAGCATTTT.